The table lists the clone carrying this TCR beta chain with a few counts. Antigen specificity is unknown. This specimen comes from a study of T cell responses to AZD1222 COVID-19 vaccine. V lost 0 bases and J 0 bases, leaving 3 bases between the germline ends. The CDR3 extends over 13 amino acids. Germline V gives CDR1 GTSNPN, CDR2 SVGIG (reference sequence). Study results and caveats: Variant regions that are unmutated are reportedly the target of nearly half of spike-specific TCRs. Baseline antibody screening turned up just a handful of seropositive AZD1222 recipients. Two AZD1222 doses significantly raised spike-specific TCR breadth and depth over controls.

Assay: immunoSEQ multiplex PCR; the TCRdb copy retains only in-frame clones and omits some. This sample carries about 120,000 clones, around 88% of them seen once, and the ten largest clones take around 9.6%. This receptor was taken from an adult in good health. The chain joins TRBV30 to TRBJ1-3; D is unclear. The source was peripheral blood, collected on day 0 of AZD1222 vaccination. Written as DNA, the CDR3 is TGTGCCTGGAGTGTCATCTCTGGAAACACCATATATTTT. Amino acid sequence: CAWSVISGNTIYF.